Presented here are 5 T cell receptor beta chains from one specimen sequenced in a study of blood T cell repertoires in COVID-19. Clones were sequenced by immunoSEQ multiplex PCR, and TCRdb holds only the in-frame ones, with some missing. This table holds 200,000 to 250,000 clones, 80% to 90% found once. Sequenced material: PBMCs or T cells enriched from blood (not recorded which). All receptors come from a woman between 35 and 50 years old with acute COVID-19.

The chain couples TRBV6-5 to TRBJ2-1, with 8 bases identical to TRBD2. After removal of 5 bases from V and 1 base from J, the junction contained 4 bases not matched to a gene. This CDR3 spans 15 amino acids. Germline V gives CDR1 MNHEY, CDR2 SVGAGI. CDR3 coding DNA: TGTGCCAGCAGTAGAACTAGCGGTTCCTACAATGAGCAGTTCTTC. Translation gives CASSRTSGSYNEQFF.

J is TRBJ1-1 and V is TRBV4-3; the D is unclear. V was pared by 3 bases and J by 6 bases, with 8 bases between. CDR3 length: 12 residues. Germline V gene lookup returns CDR1 LGHNA and CDR2 YSLEER. CDR3 amino acids: CASSQTDSEAFF. As DNA, the CDR3 is TGCGCCAGCAGCCAGACCGACTCTGAAGCTTTCTTT.

The chain recombines TRBV10-2 with TRBJ1-1, with D possibly TRBD1 on 5 matching bases. From germline, CDR1 is WSHSY and CDR2 SAAADI. The CDR3 sequence is 12 residues long. The ends were cut back, 3 bases at V and 4 bases at J, with 6 bases in the middle. As DNA, the CDR3 is TGCGCCAGCAGTGACCAGGGCACTGAAGCTTTCTTT. This sequence encodes CASSDQGTEAFF.

This chain links TRBV24-1 with TRBJ1-3; TRBD1 aligns across 7 bases. Germline V gene data show CDR1 as KGHDR and CDR2 as SFDVKD. The trim removed 2 bases at V and 8 bases at J, leaving 5 bases unmatched. This CDR3 is built from 14 residues. CDR3 in DNA: TGTGCCACCAGTGATTCCCGACAGGGTGACACCATATATTTT. This translates into CATSDSRQGDTIYF.

This chain joins TRBV7-2 and TRBJ2-5; unclear D gene. The CDR3 extends over 13 amino acids. Germline CDR1 is SGHTA and CDR2 is FQGNSA. V lost 2 bases and J 4 bases, leaving 8 bases between the germline ends. The DNA of the CDR3 is TGTGCCAGCAGCTTAACACGAAGAGAGACCCAGTACTTC. Translated: CASSLTRRETQYF.